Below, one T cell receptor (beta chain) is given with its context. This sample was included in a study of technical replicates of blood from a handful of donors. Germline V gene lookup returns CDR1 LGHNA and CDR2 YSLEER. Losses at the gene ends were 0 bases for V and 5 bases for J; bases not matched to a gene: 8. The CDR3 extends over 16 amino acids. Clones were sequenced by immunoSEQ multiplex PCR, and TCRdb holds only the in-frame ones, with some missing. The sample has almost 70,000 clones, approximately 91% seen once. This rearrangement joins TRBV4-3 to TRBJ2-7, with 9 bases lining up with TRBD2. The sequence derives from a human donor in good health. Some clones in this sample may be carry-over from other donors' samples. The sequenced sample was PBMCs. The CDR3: CASSQDRNSGSHEQYF. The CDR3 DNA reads TGCGCCAGCAGCCAAGATCGCAATAGCGGGAGCCACGAGCAGTACTTC.